This T cell receptor beta chain emerged from a study of blood T cells in healthy people across ages (dated by TCRdb to between 2014 and 2017). Concerning the study at large: Template switching captured roughly one uniquely barcoded TCR beta cDNA molecule per two T cells in model experiments. Using deep sequencing normalized with unique cDNA molecular identifiers, the study measured how TCR beta repertoire diversity changes with age. The donors were divided into four age groups: young (average approximately 17 years), middle-aged (over 35), aged (approximately 62) and long-lived (82). To avoid experimental bias, donors of different ages were distributed randomly across sequencing lanes. Using the same blood draw, the study looked at two additional independent replicas of 1 million unique cDNA reads for two donors, one aged 18 to 30 and the other aged 80 or older.

Receptor amplification or capture employed 5' RACE. A second PCR of roughly 7 to 11 cycles was performed with a sample-barcoded 5' primer and a J-beta primer mix. Each TCR beta cDNA molecule received a unique molecular identifier from a template-switch 5' adaptor carrying 12 random nucleotides. At least 2.5 million CDR3-containing paired-end reads were obtained from each sample. The Mint cDNA synthesis kit, primed by a TRBC-specific oligonucleotide, was used to synthesize first-strand cDNA from all RNA. Following uracil-DNA glycosylase treatment, a first 18-cycle PCR with universal primers M1SS and BC2_uni_R was performed on all cDNA. The study's processing was this. For normalization, 1 million high-quality reads, each with a distinct molecular identifier, were randomly selected from each sample. Reads with shared molecular identifiers were discarded instead of being binned into consensus sequences. MiTCR, with a Q25 quality threshold and the strictest error-elimination algorithm, was used for CDR3 identification, clonotype clustering and error correction. A nonparametric unseen species model with Euler transformation was used to estimate lower-bound total TCR beta diversity. TCRdb reprocessed the public reads (quality trimming at Q25 with fastp, clone calling with MiXCR) and kept in-frame beta chains. CDR3 protein duplicates are merged, each entry listing the most common genes and DNA. TCRdb's processing, not the authors', yielded these V and J calls. Within this sample are 1.8 million or so distinct CDR3 sequences, with roughly two fifths of them counted one time only. The ten largest clonotypes hold under 25% of the sample.

Worth noting for this clonotype: This receptor's antigen is unknown. Per-base quality was not reported, and no clone a single base away is much larger than it.

The CDR3 goes from the cysteine to the phenylalanine over 13 residues. Of the read, only the CDR3 DNA is kept; its 39 bases are in frame from base 1. Trimming takes 2 bases from V and 7 bases from J, and the germline ends sit 11 bases apart. According to the germline V gene, CDR1 reads SGHVS and CDR2 reads FQNEAQ. Results and caveats for the whole study, not just this receptor: Conclusive comparison of naive and antigen-experienced compartments was prevented by the profiling of bulk unsorted PBMCs. Observed TCR beta diversity correlated strongly with the percentage of naive T cells measured by flow cytometry. Compared with the aged group, the long-lived group had more naive CD4+ T cells, fewer expanded clones and increased TCR diversity, a pattern suggesting age selection. Total diversity estimates from one million sequenced T cells were considered lower bounds and underestimates. Because donor CMV infection status was unknown, age-related changes in expanded clonotypes were potentially confounded. Observed TCR beta diversity per million T cells fell roughly linearly with age, and a significant reduction was already apparent by age around 40.

Systemically healthy Caucasian individuals from Russia, about 38 in total and aged about 6 to 100 years, were included as donors. Each donor gave 9 to 10 milliliters of peripheral blood, collected into EDTA-treated Vacutainer tubes. PBMCs were isolated by Ficoll-Paque density-gradient centrifugation, with at least 7 million obtained per sample. Total RNA was extracted from PBMCs with Trizol reagent, with at least 6 micrograms obtained per sample. The percentages of naive CD45RAhigh/CD27high T cells were determined by flow cytometry on a PBMC aliquot from every donor. The sequence joins TRBV7-8 to TRBJ1-1, with the D gene call left open. The receptor's source is a human donor in good health. Sample: blood. The CDR3 amino acid sequence is: CASSLNLRIEAFF. The nucleotide sequence reads TGTGCCAGCAGCTTAAATCTGCGCATTGAAGCTTTCTTT.